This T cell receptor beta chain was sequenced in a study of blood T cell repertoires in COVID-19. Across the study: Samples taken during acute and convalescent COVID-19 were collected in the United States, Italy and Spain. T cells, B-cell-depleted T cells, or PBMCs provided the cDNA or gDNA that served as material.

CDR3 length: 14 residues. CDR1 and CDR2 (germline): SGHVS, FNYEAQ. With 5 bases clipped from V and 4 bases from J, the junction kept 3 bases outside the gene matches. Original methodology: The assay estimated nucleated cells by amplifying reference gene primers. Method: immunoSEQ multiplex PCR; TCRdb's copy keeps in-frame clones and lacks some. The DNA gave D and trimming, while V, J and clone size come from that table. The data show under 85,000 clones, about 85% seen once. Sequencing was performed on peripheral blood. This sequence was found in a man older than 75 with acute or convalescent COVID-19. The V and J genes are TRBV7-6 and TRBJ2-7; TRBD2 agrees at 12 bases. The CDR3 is CASSRGTSGYEQYF. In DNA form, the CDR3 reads TGTGCCAGCAGCCGAGGGACTAGCGGGTACGAGCAGTACTTC.